Below are 13 T cell receptor beta chains sequenced from a single sample in a study of post-analysis software for immune sequencing data. Researchers reported that TCR beta cDNA libraries carried unique molecular identifiers. TCRdb re-derived calls from the PCR reads in MiXCR, one entry per CDR3 protein. Of 700,000 to 900,000 distinct CDR3 sequences detected, approximately 44% appear once; the ten largest clones hold 4.9%. For these TCRs, the target antigens are not known. Study conclusions and caveats: The five TRBV segments detected at higher frequency in patients than in controls included TRBV5-6, TRBV5-1 and TRBV20-1.

The sequenced sample consisted of blood. Source of these receptors: a girl between 5 and 17 years old with multiple sclerosis.

The chain carries TRBV12-5 and TRBJ2-1; 7 bases are a match to TRBD2. V trimming: 0 bases; J trimming: 0 bases; junction bases outside the gene matches: 5. In germline, CDR1 is LGHNT, CDR2 FRNRAP. This CDR3 has 17 residues. The CDR3 loop is CASGLVPSGHSYNEQFF. CDR3 nucleotide sequence: TGTGCTAGTGGTTTGGTGCCTAGCGGCCACTCCTACAATGAGCAGTTCTTC.

The rearrangement uses TRBV6-1 and TRBJ2-6, with D perhaps TRBD2 (5 bases). V was pared by 3 bases and J by 1 base, with 10 bases between. The germline CDR1 and CDR2 sequences are MNHNS and SASEGT. The CDR3 runs to 16 residues. DNA of the CDR3: TGTGCCAGCAGTGACGATCGAGGGTCTGGGGCCAACGTCCTGACTTTC. Protein product: CASSDDRGSGANVLTF.

This chain links TRBV7-2 with TRBJ1-6; possibly TRBD1 for D (5 bases). The V gene lost 6 bases and the J gene lost 7 bases, with 16 bases spanning the gap. Germline lookup yields CDR1 SGHTA and CDR2 FQGNSA. This CDR3 has 15 amino acids. CDR3 region: CASSAGRGANSPLHF. The CDR3, as DNA: TGTGCCAGCAGTGCAGGGCGAGGGGCAAATTCACCCCTCCACTTT.

There are a few counts of this clonotype. The J gene is TRBJ2-7, the V gene TRBV20-1, with 10 bases identical to TRBD1. The CDR3 runs 13 residues. Per the germline V gene, CDR1 is DFQATT and CDR2 is SNEGSKA (reference sequence). Trimming at V came to 6 bases and at J to 4 bases, leaving 6 bases not matched to a gene. CDR3 sequence: CSARTGGTYEQYF. The CDR3, as DNA: TGCAGTGCCAGGACAGGGGGGACGTACGAGCAGTACTTC.

The chain carries TRBV29-1 and TRBJ2-3, with 11 bases that match TRBD2. With 2 bases clipped from V and 0 bases from J, the junction kept 7 bases outside the gene matches. Germline V gene lookup returns CDR1 SQVTM and CDR2 ANQGSEA. The length of the CDR3 is 17 residues. CDR3 sequence reads: CSVEKGTSGTSTDTQYF. The CDR3 bases are TGCAGCGTTGAAAAAGGGACTAGCGGTACTAGCACAGATACGCAGTATTTT.

A remark on this clonotype: A clone one base away is much larger, so this may be a read error. The genes are TRBV5-1 and TRBJ2-7; perhaps D is TRBD1 or TRBD2 (5 bases each). This CDR3 comprises 14 residues. Germline-derived CDR1 and CDR2 are SGHRS and YFSETQ. CDR3 DNA sequence: TGCGTCAGCAGCCGCGAGGGGAGCTCCTACGAGCAGTACTTC. Translated, it gives CVSSREGSSYEQYF.

The V and J genes are TRBV4-3 and TRBJ2-1, with D hard to call. Trimming took 4 bases from V and 0 from J, leaving 10 bases between them. CDR1 and CDR2 from the germline V gene are LGHNA and YSLEER. This CDR3 region has 15 residues. In DNA form, the CDR3 reads TGCGCCAGCAGCCCGAGGCAGAACTCCTACAATGAGCAGTTCTTC. Its protein product is CASSPRQNSYNEQFF.

This clonotype was found a few times. This sequence joins TRBV11-2 and TRBJ2-1, with 8 bases fitting TRBD2. Germline loops: CDR1 SGHAT, CDR2 FQNNGV. Germline trimming cut 1 base from V and 6 bases from J; bases unmatched to any gene: 8. The CDR3 loop spans 16 amino acids. CDR3: CASSLVWREAVNEQFF. CDR3 in DNA: TGTGCCAGCAGCTTAGTGTGGCGGGAGGCGGTCAATGAGCAGTTCTTC. The full variable domain, in which reference TRBV11-2 and TRBJ2-1 provide the parts outside the CDR3, is EAGVAQSPRYKIIEKRQSVAFWCNPISGHATLYWYQQILGQGPKLLIQFQNNGVVDDSQLPKDRFSAERLKGVDSTLKIQPAKLEDSAVYLCASSLVWREAVNEQFFGPGTRLTVL.

The count of this clonotype is one. The CDR3 protein is CSVGRQGETQYF. The CDR3 bases are TGCAGCGTTGGACGACAGGGGGAGACCCAGTACTTC. This chain links TRBV29-1 with TRBJ2-4, with TRBD1 identical over 8 bases. The assigned J gene may be wrong: the sequence end matches TRBJ2-5 better. Germline CDR1 SQVTM, CDR2 ANQGSEA. This CDR3 has 12 amino acids.

This clonotype showed up just a few times. This chain uses TRBV12-3 or TRBV12-4 with TRBJ2-5, with 7 bases lining up with TRBD1. Trimming cost V 3 bases and J 6 bases; bases outside gene matches: 10. The CDR3 totals 15 residues. Here the CDR3 DNA reads TGTGCCAGCAGTTTGGGACAGAGGAACGTGAAGACCCAGTACTTC. Translated: CASSLGQRNVKTQYF.

This clonotype was detected a few times. V is TRBV6-5 and J is TRBJ2-7, with TRBD2 identical over 10 bases. In germline, CDR1 is MNHEY, CDR2 SVGAGI. The trim removed 6 bases at V and 3 bases at J, leaving 8 bases unmatched. CDR3 size: 15 residues. The CDR3 sequence is CASSLAGEAGYEQYF. DNA of the CDR3: TGTGCCAGCAGCCTAGCGGGAGAAGCTGGCTACGAGCAGTACTTC.

The J gene is TRBJ2-7, the V gene TRBV6-6, with D perhaps TRBD1 or TRBD2 (5 bases each). Between the trimmed V and J ends, which lost 4 bases and 2 bases, there was a span of 15 bases. The CDR3 is 15 residues long. Germline V gene sequence: CDR1 MNHNY, CDR2 SVGAGI (reference sequence). CDR3 region: CASSFSSGRPYEQYF. DNA of the CDR3: TGTGCCAGCAGTTTTTCCTCGGGACGACCCTACGAGCAGTACTTC.

This clonotype was detected only a few times. This chain links TRBV12-3 or TRBV12-4 with TRBJ2-7, with 8 bases aligning to TRBD1. Trimming at V came to 1 base and at J to 0 bases, leaving 5 bases not matched to a gene. CDR3 size: 16 residues. The CDR3 loop is CASSLEATGGSYEQYF. The CDR3 nucleotides are TGTGCCAGCAGTTTAGAGGCCACAGGGGGCTCCTACGAGCAGTACTTC.